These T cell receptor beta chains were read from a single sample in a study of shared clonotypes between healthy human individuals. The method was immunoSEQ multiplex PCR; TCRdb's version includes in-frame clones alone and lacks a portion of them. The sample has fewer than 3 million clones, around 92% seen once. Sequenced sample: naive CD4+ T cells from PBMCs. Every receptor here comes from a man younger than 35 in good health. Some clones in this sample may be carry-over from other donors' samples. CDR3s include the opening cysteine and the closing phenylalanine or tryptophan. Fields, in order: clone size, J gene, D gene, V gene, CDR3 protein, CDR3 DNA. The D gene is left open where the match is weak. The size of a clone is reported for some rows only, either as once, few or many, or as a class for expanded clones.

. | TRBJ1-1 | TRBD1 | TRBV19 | CASMVATGVPNTEAFF | TGTGCCAGTATGGTGGCGACAGGGGTGCCGAACACTGAAGCTTTCTTT
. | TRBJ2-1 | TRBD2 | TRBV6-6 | CASSYQLAGSNEQFF | TGTGCCAGCAGTTATCAACTAGCGGGCAGTAATGAGCAGTTCTTC
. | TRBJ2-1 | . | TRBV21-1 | CASSSRWRESSYNEQFF | TGTGCCAGCAGCTCCCGTTGGCGGGAGAGCTCCTACAATGAGCAGTTCTTC
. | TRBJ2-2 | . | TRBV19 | CANSTGANTGELFF | TGTGCCAATAGTACGGGGGCGAACACCGGGGAGCTGTTTTTT
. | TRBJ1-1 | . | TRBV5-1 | CASSLVGSMNTEAFF | TGCGCCAGCAGCTTGGTCGGCAGCATGAACACTGAAGCTTTCTTT
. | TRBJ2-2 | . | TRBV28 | CASRNPNTGELFF | TGTGCCAGCAGGAATCCGAACACCGGGGAGCTGTTTTTT
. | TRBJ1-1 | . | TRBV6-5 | CASSYRKVLHTEAFF | TGTGCCAGCAGTTACCGTAAAGTTTTGCACACTGAAGCTTTCTTT
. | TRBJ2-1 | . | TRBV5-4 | CASSGDPRSDEQFF | TGTGCCAGCAGTGGGGACCCCAGGTCGGATGAGCAGTTCTTC
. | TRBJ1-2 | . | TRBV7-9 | CASSLEAGANYGYTF | TGTGCCAGCAGCTTAGAGGCGGGGGCAAACTATGGCTACACCTTC
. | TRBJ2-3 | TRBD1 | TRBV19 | CASSPPPGQRTNTQYF | TGTGCCAGTAGTCCGCCCCCGGGACAGAGGACCAATACGCAGTATTTT
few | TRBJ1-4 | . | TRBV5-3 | CARSLGSHRLSEKLFF | TGTGCCAGAAGCTTGGGTTCACACAGGTTAAGTGAAAAACTGTTTTTT
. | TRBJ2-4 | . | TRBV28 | CASSFGDIQYF | TGTGCCAGCAGTTTCGGCGACATTCAGTACTTC
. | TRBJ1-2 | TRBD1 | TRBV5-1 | CASSLEGGLLGPF | TGCGCCAGCAGCTTGGAAGGGGGCCTCCTAGGGCCCTTC
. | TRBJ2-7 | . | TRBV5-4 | CASSLLDSTTYEQYF | TGTGCCAGCAGCTTGTTGGACAGCACGACCTACGAGCAGTACTTC
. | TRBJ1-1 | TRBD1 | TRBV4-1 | CASTPGHTGGTEAFF | TGCGCCAGCACCCCTGGGCACACAGGGGGCACTGAAGCTTTCTTT
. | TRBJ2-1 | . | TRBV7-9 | CASSLAFSTTSSYNEQFF | TGTGCCAGCAGCTTAGCGTTTTCGACCACGAGCTCCTACAATGAGCAGTTCTTC
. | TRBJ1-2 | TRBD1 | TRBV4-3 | CASSPRQGRYGYTF | TGCGCCAGCAGCCCCCGACAGGGGCGATATGGCTACACCTTC
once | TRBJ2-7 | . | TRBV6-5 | CASRSGGKSSYEQYF | TGTGCCAGCAGGTCAGGAGGTAAGAGCTCCTACGAGCAGTACTTC
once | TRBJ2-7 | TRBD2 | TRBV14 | CASSRWAGAEYEQYF | TGTGCCAGCAGCCGCTGGGCGGGAGCGGAATACGAGCAGTACTTC
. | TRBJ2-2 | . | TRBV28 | CASSLAGANTGELFF | TGTGCCAGCAGTTTAGCAGGTGCGAACACCGGGGAGCTGTTTTTT
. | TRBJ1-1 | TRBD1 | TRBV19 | CATRSRDRGVDTEAFF | TGTGCCACCCGGTCCCGGGACAGGGGGGTGGACACTGAAGCTTTCTTT
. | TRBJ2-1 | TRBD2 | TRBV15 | CATSRGGSGRAREQFF | TGTGCCACCAGCAGAGGGGGTAGCGGGAGGGCTCGGGAGCAGTTCTTC
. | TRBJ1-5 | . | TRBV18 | CASSSSGSSNQPQHF | TGTGCCAGCTCAAGTTCCGGGAGTAGCAATCAGCCCCAGCATTTT
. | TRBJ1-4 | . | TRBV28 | CASRPNREKLFF | TGTGCCAGCAGACCTAACAGGGAAAAACTGTTTTTT
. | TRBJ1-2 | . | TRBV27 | CASSSIGGYGYTF | TGTGCCAGCAGTTCGATTGGAGGGTATGGCTACACCTTC
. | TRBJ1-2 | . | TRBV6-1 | CASSESGVYGYTF | TGTGCCAGCAGTGAATCAGGGGTCTATGGCTACACCTTC
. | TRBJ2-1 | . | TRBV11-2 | CASSLDRTGSLRNEQFF | TGTGCCAGCAGCTTAGATCGAACAGGGTCCTTGAGGAATGAGCAGTTCTTC
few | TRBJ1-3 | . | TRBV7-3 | CASSLGFGGNTIYF | TGTGCCAGCAGCTTAGGGTTTGGAGGAAACACCATATATTTT
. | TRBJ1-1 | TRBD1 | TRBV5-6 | CASSRPGTGGLTEAFF | TGTGCCAGCAGCCGACCCGGGACAGGGGGTCTTACTGAAGCTTTCTTT
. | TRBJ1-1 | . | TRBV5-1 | CASSLQTGRGDTEAFF | TGCGCCAGCAGCCTTCAGACAGGCCGGGGGGACACTGAAGCTTTCTTT
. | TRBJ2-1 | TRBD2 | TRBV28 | CASLAGGGNEQFF | TGTGCCAGTCTAGCGGGAGGGGGCAATGAGCAGTTCTTC
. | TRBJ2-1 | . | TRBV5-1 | CASSPRLAGGEQFF | TGCGCCAGCAGCCCCCGACTGGCCGGGGGCGAGCAGTTCTTC
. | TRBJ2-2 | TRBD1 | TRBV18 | CASSPNRGTGELFF | TGTGCCAGCTCACCAAACAGGGGCACCGGGGAGCTGTTTTTT
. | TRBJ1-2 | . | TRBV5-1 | CASSLKTGDYGYTF | TGCGCCAGCAGCTTAAAGACAGGAGACTATGGCTACACCTTC
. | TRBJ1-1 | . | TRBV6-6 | CASSPGRTNTEAFF | TGTGCCAGCAGCCCCGGCCGCACGAACACTGAAGCTTTCTTT
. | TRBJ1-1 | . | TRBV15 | CATSRGPNTEAFF | TGTGCCACCAGCAGAGGCCCGAACACTGAAGCTTTCTTT
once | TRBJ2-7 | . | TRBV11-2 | CASSPQVEQYF | TGTGCCAGCAGCCCTCAAGTAGAGCAGTACTTC
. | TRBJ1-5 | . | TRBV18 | CASSTSGGVQPQHF | TGTGCCAGCTCAACTTCTGGGGGAGTTCAGCCCCAGCATTTT
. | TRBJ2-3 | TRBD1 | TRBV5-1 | CASSPDRGLADTQYF | TGCGCCAGCAGCCCGGACAGGGGGCTAGCAGATACGCAGTATTTT
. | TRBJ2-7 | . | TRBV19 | CASSITGRAYEQYF | TGTGCCAGTAGTATTACAGGAAGGGCCTACGAGCAGTACTTC
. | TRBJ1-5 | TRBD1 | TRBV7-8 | CASSPGTGGSLNQPQHF | TGTGCCAGCAGCCCCGGGACAGGGGGCTCCCTCAATCAGCCCCAGCATTTT
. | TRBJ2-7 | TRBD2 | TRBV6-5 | CASSYISGTWKDEQYF | TGTGCCAGCAGTTATATCAGCGGGACGTGGAAGGATGAGCAGTACTTC
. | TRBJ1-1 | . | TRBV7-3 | CASSRQLNTEAFF | TGTGCCAGCAGCCGTCAGCTGAACACTGAAGCTTTCTTT
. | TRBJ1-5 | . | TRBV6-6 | CASSYSHKEGNQPQHF | TGTGCCAGCAGTTACTCGCACAAGGAAGGCAATCAGCCCCAGCATTTT
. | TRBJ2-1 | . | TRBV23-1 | CATGGRVVPEEQFF | TGCGCCACAGGTGGCAGGGTGGTCCCCGAAGAGCAGTTCTTC
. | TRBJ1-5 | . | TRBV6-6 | CASSLGPDRVAQPQHF | TGTGCCAGCAGTTTGGGGCCGGACCGGGTGGCTCAGCCCCAGCATTTT
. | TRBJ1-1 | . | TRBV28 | CASSMPGHKNTEAFF | TGTGCCAGCAGTATGCCGGGACATAAGAACACTGAAGCTTTCTTT